These 30 T cell receptor beta chains came from one sample sequenced in a study of lymphopenia after photon versus proton radiotherapy. Profiled with immunoSEQ multiplex PCR; TCRdb holds only in-frame clones, not every one. The repertoire holds thousands of clones, with roughly four fifths as singletons. The sequencing here drew on peripheral blood, taken from a patient treated with photon-based radiotherapy. Receptor source: a young man with gastric cancer.

The DNA of the CDR3 is TGCGCCAGCAGCTCACAGCCCTCTAGCGGGGCTAGCACAGATACGCAGTATTTT. This translates into CASSSQPSSGASTDTQYF. This chain uses TRBV5-1 with TRBJ2-3; TRBD2 matches at 9 bases. In germline, CDR1 is SGHRS, CDR2 YFSETQ. Germline trimming cut 3 bases from V and 0 bases from J; bases unmatched to any gene: 11. The CDR3 length is 18 residues.

V and J are TRBV5-1 and TRBJ2-1; D may be TRBD1 (6 bases). Germline CDR1 and CDR2: SGHRS and YFSETQ. CDR3 length equals 15 residues. Trimming took off 0 bases at V and 5 bases at J, with 12 bases between the two ends. CDR3 coding DNA: TGCGCCAGCAGCTTGGCGGCAGGGGTGGACAATGAGCAGTTCTTC. It is translated as CASSLAAGVDNEQFF.

The V and J genes are TRBV6-5 and TRBJ1-5, with TRBD1 as a possible D gene (5 bases). Trimming left V 10 bases short and J 2 bases short, with 12 bases between. CDR3 length: 13 amino acids. Per germline, CDR1 MNHEY and CDR2 SVGAGI. The CDR3 loop is CATQGDGNQPQHF. The CDR3 nucleotides read TGTGCCACCCAGGGAGATGGCAATCAGCCCCAGCATTTT.

The chain recombines TRBV6-5 with TRBJ2-7; possibly TRBD2 for D (5 bases). Germline CDR1 and CDR2: MNHEY and SVGAGI. Trimming removed 5 bases at V and 2 bases at J, with 13 bases between. The CDR3 extends over 14 amino acids. In DNA form, the CDR3 reads TGTGCCAGCAGTAAACTTACCGGGGCCTACGAGCAGTACTTC. It is translated as CASSKLTGAYEQYF.

The sample holds a few counts of this clone. V gene TRBV4-2 combines with J gene TRBJ1-4; D unresolved. V was cut by 0 bases and J by 4 bases, with 12 bases left in between. Germline lookup yields CDR1 LGHNA and CDR2 YNFKEQ. CDR3 length: 16 residues. The CDR3 is CASSQDPADGNEKLFF. The CDR3 DNA reads as TGTGCCAGCAGCCAAGATCCGGCGGACGGTAATGAAAAACTGTTTTTT.

V and J are TRBV11-3 and TRBJ2-7; 8 bases are a match to TRBD1. The CDR3 extends over 14 amino acids. The germline gives CDR1 SGHNT, CDR2 YENEEA. After removal of 5 bases from V and 11 bases from J, the junction contained 14 bases not matched to a gene. The CDR3 sequence: CASSVPGQAPREYF. CDR3 DNA sequence: TGTGCCAGCAGCGTACCGGGACAGGCTCCGAGGGAGTACTTC.

The genes are TRBV15 and TRBJ1-3; D unresolved. The CDR3 has 16 residues. Germline V lookup: CDR1 LNHNV, CDR2 YYDKDF (reference sequence). V lost 0 bases to trimming and J lost 0 bases, with 9 bases between them. The CDR3 DNA follows: TGTGCCACCAGCAGAGATTACGAGAGCTCTGGAAACACCATATATTTT. Translated: CATSRDYESSGNTIYF.

V usage is TRBV2 and J usage is TRBJ1-3; 8 bases fit TRBD1. This CDR3 region has 14 residues. Germline V gene data show CDR1 as SNHLY and CDR2 as FYNNEI. Trimming cost V 7 bases and J 2 bases; bases outside gene matches: 4. CDR3 loop: CASIEQGAGNTIYF. The CDR3 DNA reads as TGTGCCAGCATCGAACAGGGGGCTGGAAACACCATATATTTT.

In this sample, this clone turned up a few times. V usage is TRBV19 and J usage is TRBJ1-4; D unclear. V gave up 6 bases and J gave up 5 bases, with 10 bases separating them. The germline V gene encodes CDR1 LNHDA and CDR2 SQIVND (reference sequence). The CDR3 is 13 residues long. This CDR3 is CASSRTPNEKLFF. The DNA of the CDR3 is TGTGCCAGTAGCAGAACTCCGAATGAAAAACTGTTTTTT. Using reference TRBV19 and TRBJ1-4 for the parts outside the CDR3, the full variable domain is DGGITQSPKYLFRKEGQNVTLSCEQNLNHDAMYWYRQDPGQGLRLIYYSQIVNDFQKGDIAEGYSVSREKKESFPLTVTSAQKNPTAFYLCASSRTPNEKLFFGSGTQLSVL.

The J gene is TRBJ2-3, the V gene TRBV25-1; D is ambiguous. The CDR3 length is 14 residues. V was trimmed by 5 bases and J by 0 bases, leaving 9 bases between them. Germline CDR1 is MGHDK and CDR2 is SYGVNS. This CDR3 reads CASSPRLSTDTQYF. CDR3 DNA sequence: TGTGCCAGCAGTCCTAGGCTGAGCACAGATACGCAGTATTTT. Full variable domain (missing parts from reference TRBV25-1 and TRBJ2-3): EADIYQTPRYLVIGTGKKITLECSQTMGHDKMYWYQQDPGMELHLIHYSYGVNSTEKGDLSSESTVSRIRTEHFPLTLESARPSHTSQYLCASSPRLSTDTQYFGPGTRLTVL.

The gene calls are TRBV7-2 and TRBJ2-6; D gene ambiguous. Germline lookup yields CDR1 SGHTA and CDR2 FQGNSA. V gave up 5 bases and J gave up 5 bases, with 13 bases separating them. The CDR3 consists of 15 residues. As DNA, the CDR3 is TGTGCCAGCAGCAAACGACAAAGTCGGGCCAACGTCCTGACTTTC. Its translation is CASSKRQSRANVLTF.

This sequence joins TRBV5-8 and TRBJ1-3; D is undetermined. CDR3 length: 14 residues. Trimming took 0 bases from V and 7 from J, leaving 11 bases between them. In germline, CDR1 is SGHTS, CDR2 YDEGEE. CDR3 region: CASSLGRLRNTIYF. The CDR3 bases are TGTGCCAGCAGCTTGGGCAGGCTGAGGAACACCATATATTTT. The full variable domain, rest sourced from reference TRBV5-8 and TRBJ1-3, is EAGVTQSPTHLIKTRGQQATLRCSPISGHTSVYWYQQALGLGLQFLLWYDEGEERNRGNFPPRFSGRQFPNYSSELNVNALELEDSALYLCASSLGRLRNTIYFGEGSWLTVV.

The gene calls are TRBV5-5 and TRBJ2-5, with D hard to call. V lost 4 bases and J lost 4, with 14 bases in between. This CDR3 is 14 amino acids long. Germline loops: CDR1 SGHKS, CDR2 YYEKEE (reference sequence). The CDR3 spells CASSTLSAGETQYF. The DNA of the CDR3 is TGTGCCAGCAGCACGCTGAGCGCCGGAGAGACCCAGTACTTC. Drawing the rest from reference TRBV5-5 and TRBJ2-5, the complete variable domain is DAGVTQSPTHLIKTRGQQVTLRCSPISGHKSVSWYQQVLGQGPQFIFQYYEKEERGRGNFPDRFSARQFPNYSSELNVNALLLGDSALYLCASSTLSAGETQYFGPGTRLLVL.

V gene TRBV18 combines with J gene TRBJ2-6; D possibly corresponds to TRBD1 (5 bases). V gave up 10 bases and J gave up 0 bases, with 13 bases separating them. The CDR3 loop spans 15 amino acids. CDR1 is KGHSH and CDR2 is LQKENI in the germline V gene. The CDR3 spells CATQGPSSGANVLTF. The CDR3 nucleotides read TGTGCCACCCAGGGCCCCAGCTCTGGGGCCAACGTCCTGACTTTC.

This clone was detected a few times. The CDR3 DNA follows: TGTGCCAGCAGCAAGGTTCGTCAGACAACAGATACGCAGTATTTT. This translates into CASSKVRQTTDTQYF. The rearrangement uses TRBV21-1 and TRBJ2-3; the tabulated D call, TRBD1, remains unverified against the DNA. TRBV21-1 represents a pseudogene. The CDR3 covers 15 residues.

The chain uses TRBV4-3 and TRBJ2-1; D unresolved. CDR1 and CDR2 (germline): LGHNA, YSLEER. Trimming left V 0 bases short and J 4 bases short, with 19 bases between. This CDR3 has 18 amino acids. CDR3 loop: CASSQDFWSAPPYNEQFF. CDR3 coding DNA: TGCGCCAGCAGCCAAGATTTTTGGAGCGCCCCCCCATACAATGAGCAGTTCTTC.

The chain links TRBV6-9 to TRBJ1-5; 7 nucleotides match TRBD1. CDR1 and CDR2 from the germline V gene are MNHGY and SVAAGI. CDR3 length: 14 amino acids. V lost 4 bases to trimming and J lost 6 bases; unmatched junction nucleotides: 6. CDR3 sequence (DNA): TGTGCCAGCAGTTCTAGACAGGGACTTCAGCCCCAGCATTTT. Encoded protein: CASSSRQGLQPQHF.

The chain carries TRBV2 and TRBJ2-7, with D hard to call. V lost 5 bases, J lost 3 bases, and 17 bases lay in between. CDR1 SNHLY and CDR2 FYNNEI come from the germline V gene. There are 15 residues in the CDR3. CDR3 sequence: CASSPLVGPGYEQYF. CDR3 DNA: TGTGCCAGCAGTCCCCTAGTAGGCCCGGGCTACGAGCAGTACTTC.

This chain connects TRBV18 to TRBJ1-1, with D unresolved. CDR1 is KGHSH and CDR2 is LQKENI in the germline V gene. The CDR3 loop spans 13 amino acids. V was shortened by 4 bases and J by 2 bases, with 8 bases between the two germline ends. CDR3 loop: CASSRSRNTEAFF. CDR3 DNA sequence: TGTGCCAGCTCACGCTCTCGTAACACTGAAGCTTTCTTT.

V and J are TRBV9 and TRBJ2-1, with D possibly being TRBD2 (6 bases). Germline V gene data show CDR1 as SGDLS and CDR2 as YYNGEE. Trimming stripped 4 bases from V and 9 bases from J, with 17 bases between. The CDR3 is 14 residues long. CDR3 loop: CASSPNDLGGEQFF. CDR3 bases: TGTGCCAGCAGCCCCAACGACTTGGGGGGTGAGCAGTTCTTC.

The rearrangement uses TRBV11-3 and TRBJ1-6; 7 bases match TRBD1. The V gene end was trimmed by 4 bases and the J gene end by 9 bases; junction bases not matched to a gene: 6. This CDR3 has 14 residues. CDR1 is SGHNT, CDR2 YENEEA, per germline. The CDR3 protein is CASSSKAGGSPLHF. The DNA for the CDR3 is TGTGCCAGCAGCTCGAAAGCAGGGGGTTCACCCCTCCACTTT. Based on the CDR3 plus reference TRBV11-3 and TRBJ1-6, the full variable domain is EAGVVQSPRYKIIEKKQPVAFWCNPISGHNTLYWYLQNLGQGPELLIRYENEEAVDDSQLPKDRFSAERLKGVDSTLKIQPAELGDSAVYLCASSSKAGGSPLHFGNGTRLTVT.

The chain joins TRBV5-1 to TRBJ2-3, with 8 positions matching TRBD1. The J segment lost 4 bases and the V segment lost 4 bases, leaving 2 bases of the junction unmatched. CDR1 and CDR2 from the germline V gene are SGHRS and YFSETQ. The CDR3 is made up of 13 amino acids. For the CDR3, the DNA is TGCGCCAGCAGCACGGACAGGGCAGATACGCAGTATTTT. Protein: CASSTDRADTQYF.

Concerning this clone itself: At the DNA level, this CDR3 is encoded by other sequences in the same sample as well. The chain recombines TRBV28 with TRBJ1-5; D is uncertain. The V gene lost 3 bases and the J gene lost 3 bases, with 6 bases spanning the gap. The germline V gene has CDR1 MDHEN and CDR2 SYDVKM. The CDR3 has 13 amino acids. CDR3 DNA: TGTGCCAGCAGTTTCTCGAACAATCAGCCCCAGCATTTT. This encodes CASSFSNNQPQHF. The complete variable domain, with remaining parts taken from reference TRBV28 and TRBJ1-5, reads DVKVTQSSRYLVKRTGEKVFLECVQDMDHENMFWYRQDPGLGLRLIYFSYDVKMKEKGDIPEGYSVSREKKERFSLILESASTNQTSMYLCASSFSNNQPQHFGDGTRLSIL.

The rearrangement links TRBV29-1 to TRBJ2-7, with 8 bases aligning to TRBD1. The CDR3 loop spans 14 amino acids. The J segment lost 8 bases and the V segment lost 4 bases, leaving 13 bases of the junction unmatched. Germline V gene lookup returns CDR1 SQVTM and CDR2 ANQGSEA. This chain's CDR3 is CSVGGGTGGDQQYF. As DNA, the CDR3 is TGCAGCGTTGGGGGCGGGACAGGAGGCGATCAGCAGTACTTC.

The V gene is TRBV18, the J gene TRBJ2-1, with TRBD2 matching over 7 bases. V lost 3 bases, J lost 6 bases, and 11 bases stayed unmatched. The germline V gene has CDR1 KGHSH and CDR2 LQKENI. The length of the CDR3 is 16 residues. CDR3 sequence reads: CASSPGNLAARNEQFF. As DNA, the CDR3 is TGTGCCAGCTCACCCGGCAATCTAGCGGCCCGCAATGAGCAGTTCTTC.

The chain carries TRBV10-2 and TRBJ1-5; D remains ambiguous. The germline V and J ends were trimmed by 10 bases and 0 bases, with 16 bases remaining between them. CDR1 and CDR2 (germline): WSHSY, SAAADI. The length of the CDR3 is 15 residues. In DNA form, the CDR3 reads TGCGCCAACCTAAAGGGAGCTTATAGCAATCAGCCCCAGCATTTT. Its translation is CANLKGAYSNQPQHF.

The chain combines TRBV6-6 with TRBJ2-7, with a tentative D call TRBD2 (6 bases). CDR1 is MNHNY, CDR2 SVGAGI, per germline (reference sequence). This CDR3 is built from 14 residues. Trimming took off 6 bases at V and 3 bases at J, with 15 bases between the two ends. In nucleotides, the CDR3 is TGTGCCAGCAGGTCCCCGGGACTGAGCTACGAGCAGTACTTC. Translation gives CASRSPGLSYEQYF.

The rearrangement uses TRBV9 and TRBJ2-3, with D uncertain. The CDR3 covers 14 residues. Trimming took 0 bases from V and 8 from J, leaving 13 bases between them. CDR1 and CDR2 from the germline V gene are SGDLS and YYNGEE. The CDR3 reads CASSVGMAASTQYF. The CDR3 DNA reads TGTGCCAGCAGCGTAGGAATGGCCGCCAGTACGCAGTATTTT.

The genes are TRBV7-9 and TRBJ2-5, with TRBD1 identical over 7 bases. The CDR3 totals 14 residues. With 3 bases clipped from V and 5 bases from J, the junction kept 6 bases outside the gene matches. From germline, CDR1 is SEHNR and CDR2 FQNEAQ (reference sequence). CDR3 residues: CASSFYTGDETQYF. The CDR3 nucleotides read TGTGCCAGCAGCTTTTACACAGGGGATGAGACCCAGTACTTC.

This clone was seen just once. V is TRBV18 and J is TRBJ1-2; D may be TRBD1 (5 bases). V was clipped by 3 bases and J by 6 bases, with 14 bases between them. The length of the CDR3 is 14 residues. Germline CDR1 KGHSH, CDR2 LQKENI. CDR3 bases: TGTGCCAGCTCACCCGACAGAAACCGCGATGGCTACACCTTC. Amino acids: CASSPDRNRDGYTF.